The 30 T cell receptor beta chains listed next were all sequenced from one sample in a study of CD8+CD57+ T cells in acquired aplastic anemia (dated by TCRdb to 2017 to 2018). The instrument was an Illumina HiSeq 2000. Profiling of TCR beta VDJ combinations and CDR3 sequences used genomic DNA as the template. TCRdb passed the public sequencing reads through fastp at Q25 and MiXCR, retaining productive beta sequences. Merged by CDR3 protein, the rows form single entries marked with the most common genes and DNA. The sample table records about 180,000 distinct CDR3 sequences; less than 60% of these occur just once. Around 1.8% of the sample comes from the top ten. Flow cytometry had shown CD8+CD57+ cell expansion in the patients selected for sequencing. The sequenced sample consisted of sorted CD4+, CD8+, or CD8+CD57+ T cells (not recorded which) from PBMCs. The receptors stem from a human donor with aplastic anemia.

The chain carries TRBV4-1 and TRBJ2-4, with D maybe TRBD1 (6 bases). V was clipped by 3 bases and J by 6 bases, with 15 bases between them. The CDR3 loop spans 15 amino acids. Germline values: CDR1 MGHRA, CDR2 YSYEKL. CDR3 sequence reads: CASSHTNRDGNIQYF. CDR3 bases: TGCGCCAGCAGCCACACAAACAGGGACGGAAACATTCAGTACTTC.

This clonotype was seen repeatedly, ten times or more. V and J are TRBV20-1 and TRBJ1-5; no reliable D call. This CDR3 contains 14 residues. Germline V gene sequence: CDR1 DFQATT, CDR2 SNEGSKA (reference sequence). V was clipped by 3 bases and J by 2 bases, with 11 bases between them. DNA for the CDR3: TGCAGTGCTAGGCCAGGTTCGGGCAATCAGCCCCAGCATTTT. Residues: CSARPGSGNQPQHF.

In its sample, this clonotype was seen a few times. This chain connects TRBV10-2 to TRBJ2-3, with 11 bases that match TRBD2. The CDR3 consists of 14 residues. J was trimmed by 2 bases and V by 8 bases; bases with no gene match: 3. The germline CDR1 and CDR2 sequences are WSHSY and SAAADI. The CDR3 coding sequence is TGCGCCAGCGGGGGACTAGCGGTCACAGATACGCAGTATTTT. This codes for CASGGLAVTDTQYF.

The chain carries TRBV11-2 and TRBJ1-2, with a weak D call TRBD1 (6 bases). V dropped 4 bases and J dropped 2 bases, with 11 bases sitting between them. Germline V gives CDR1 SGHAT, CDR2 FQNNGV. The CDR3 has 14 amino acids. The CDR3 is CASSSIGGNYGYTF. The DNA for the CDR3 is TGTGCCAGCAGCTCGATTGGGGGCAACTATGGCTACACCTTC.

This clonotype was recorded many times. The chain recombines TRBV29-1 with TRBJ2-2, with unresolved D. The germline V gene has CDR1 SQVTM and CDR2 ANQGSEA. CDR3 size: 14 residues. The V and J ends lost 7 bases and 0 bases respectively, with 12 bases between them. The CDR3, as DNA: TGCAGCGGTCTACGCGCCACGAACACCGGGGAGCTGTTTTTT. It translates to CSGLRATNTGELFF.

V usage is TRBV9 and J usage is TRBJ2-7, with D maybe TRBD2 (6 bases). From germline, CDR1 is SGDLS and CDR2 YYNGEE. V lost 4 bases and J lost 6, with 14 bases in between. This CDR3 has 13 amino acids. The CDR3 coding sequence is TGTGCCAGCAGCCGGGACTCCCGTGCCGAGCAGTACTTC. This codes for CASSRDSRAEQYF. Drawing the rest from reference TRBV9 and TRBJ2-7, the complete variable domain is DSGVTQTPKHLITATGQRVTLRCSPRSGDLSVYWYQQSLDQGLQFLIQYYNGEERAKGNILERFSAQQFPDLHSELNLSSLELGDSALYFCASSRDSRAEQYFGPGTRLTVT.

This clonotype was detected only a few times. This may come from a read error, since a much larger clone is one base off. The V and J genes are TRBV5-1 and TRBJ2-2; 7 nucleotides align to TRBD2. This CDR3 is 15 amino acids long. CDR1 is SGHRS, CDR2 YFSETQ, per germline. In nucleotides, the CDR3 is TGCGCCAGCAGTTGGGCGGGGGATGGAGCCGGGGAGCTGTTATTT. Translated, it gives CASSWAGDGAGELLF.

CDR3 bases: TGTGCCAGCAGTGTTAGGACAGTGCTTGATGGGGAGCTGTTTTTT. Amino acids: CASSVRTVLDGELFF. V is TRBV2 and J is TRBJ2-2; a weak D match, TRBD1 (6 bases). Germline CDR1 and CDR2: SNHLY and FYNNEI. The CDR3 is made up of 15 amino acids. Trimming took off 4 bases at V and 8 bases at J, with 17 bases between the two ends.

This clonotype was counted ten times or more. CDR3 sequence (DNA): TGTGCCAGCAGCTTAAGCCTCAGGCGCTCTGGAAACACCATATATTTT. Amino acids: CASSLSLRRSGNTIYF. V gene TRBV7-8 combines with J gene TRBJ1-3, with D unclear. The length of the CDR3 is 16 residues. Trimming cost V 2 bases and J 0 bases, with 11 bases left between them. The germline gives CDR1 SGHVS, CDR2 FQNEAQ.

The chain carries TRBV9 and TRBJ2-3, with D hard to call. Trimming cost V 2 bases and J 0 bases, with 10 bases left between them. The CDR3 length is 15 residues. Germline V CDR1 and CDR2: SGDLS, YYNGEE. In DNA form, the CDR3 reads TGTGCCAGCAGCGTTCTACCCACTAGCACAGATACGCAGTATTTT. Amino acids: CASSVLPTSTDTQYF. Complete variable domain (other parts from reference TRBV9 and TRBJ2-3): DSGVTQTPKHLITATGQRVTLRCSPRSGDLSVYWYQQSLDQGLQFLIQYYNGEERAKGNILERFSAQQFPDLHSELNLSSLELGDSALYFCASSVLPTSTDTQYFGPGTRLTVL.

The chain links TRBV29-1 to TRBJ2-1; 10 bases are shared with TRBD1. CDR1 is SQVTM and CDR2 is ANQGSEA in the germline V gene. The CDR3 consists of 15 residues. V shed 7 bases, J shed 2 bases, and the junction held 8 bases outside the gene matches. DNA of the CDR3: TGCAGCGGAAGGACAGGGGGTTCACCCTACAATGAGCAGTTCTTC. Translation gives CSGRTGGSPYNEQFF.

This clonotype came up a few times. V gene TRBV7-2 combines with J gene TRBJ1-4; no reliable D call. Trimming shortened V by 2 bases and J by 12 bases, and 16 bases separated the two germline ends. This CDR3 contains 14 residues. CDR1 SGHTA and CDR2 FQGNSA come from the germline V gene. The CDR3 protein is CASSLSVLWSELFF. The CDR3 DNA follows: TGTGCCAGCAGCTTAAGTGTCTTGTGGAGTGAACTGTTTTTT.

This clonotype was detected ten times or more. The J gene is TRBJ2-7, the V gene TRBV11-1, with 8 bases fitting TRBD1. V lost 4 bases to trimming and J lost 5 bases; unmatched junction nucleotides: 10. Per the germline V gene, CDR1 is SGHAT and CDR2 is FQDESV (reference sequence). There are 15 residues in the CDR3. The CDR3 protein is CASSSTGANANEQYF. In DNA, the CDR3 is TGTGCCAGCAGCTCGACAGGGGCGAACGCCAACGAGCAGTACTTC.

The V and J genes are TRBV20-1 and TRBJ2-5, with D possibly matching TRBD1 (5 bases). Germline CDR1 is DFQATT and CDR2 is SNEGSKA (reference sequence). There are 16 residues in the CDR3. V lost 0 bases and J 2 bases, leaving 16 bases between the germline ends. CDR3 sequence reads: CSARDPSRGLQETQYF. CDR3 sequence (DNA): TGCAGTGCTAGAGATCCTTCTAGGGGTCTACAAGAGACCCAGTACTTC.

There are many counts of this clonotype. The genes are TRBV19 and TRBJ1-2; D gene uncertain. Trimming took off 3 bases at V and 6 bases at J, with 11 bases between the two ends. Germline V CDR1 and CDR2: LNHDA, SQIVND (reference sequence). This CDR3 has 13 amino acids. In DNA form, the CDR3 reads TGTGCCAGTAGTATCGGAGATGTGAATGGCTACACCTTC. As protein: CASSIGDVNGYTF.

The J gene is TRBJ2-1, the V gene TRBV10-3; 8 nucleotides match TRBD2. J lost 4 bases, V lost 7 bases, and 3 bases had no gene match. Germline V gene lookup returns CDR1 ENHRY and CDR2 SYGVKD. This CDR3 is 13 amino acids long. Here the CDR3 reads CAIKVAGYNEQFF. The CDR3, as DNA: TGTGCCATCAAGGTAGCGGGGTACAATGAGCAGTTCTTC.

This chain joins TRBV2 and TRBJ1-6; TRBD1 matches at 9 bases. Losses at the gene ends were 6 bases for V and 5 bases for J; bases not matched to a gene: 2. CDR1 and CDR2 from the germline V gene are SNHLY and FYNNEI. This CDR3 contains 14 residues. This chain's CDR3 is CASSGQGNNSPLHF. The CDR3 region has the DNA TGTGCCAGCAGCGGACAGGGGAATAATTCACCCCTCCACTTT.

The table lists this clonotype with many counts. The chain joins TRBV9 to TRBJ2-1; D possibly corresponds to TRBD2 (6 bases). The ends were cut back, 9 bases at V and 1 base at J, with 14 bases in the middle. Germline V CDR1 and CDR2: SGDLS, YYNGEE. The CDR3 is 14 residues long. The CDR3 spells CAKPLAGSYNEQFF. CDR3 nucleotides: TGTGCCAAACCACTAGCAGGGTCCTACAATGAGCAGTTCTTC.

CDR3 sequence: CATQGRGNEQYF. The DNA of the CDR3 is TGTGCCACCCAGGGACGGGGCAACGAGCAGTACTTC. V and J are TRBV10-3 and TRBJ2-7, with D perhaps being TRBD1 or TRBD2 (5 bases each). Germline V gene data show CDR1 as ENHRY and CDR2 as SYGVKD. V was shortened by 10 bases and J by 5 bases, with 15 bases between the two germline ends. The CDR3 covers 12 residues.

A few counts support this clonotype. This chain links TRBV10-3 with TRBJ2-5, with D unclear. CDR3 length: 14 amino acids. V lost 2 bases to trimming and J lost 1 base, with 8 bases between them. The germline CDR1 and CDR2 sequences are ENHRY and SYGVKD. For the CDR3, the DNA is TGTGCCATCAGTGAGCCGGGCAGCCAAGAGACCCAGTACTTC. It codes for CAISEPGSQETQYF.

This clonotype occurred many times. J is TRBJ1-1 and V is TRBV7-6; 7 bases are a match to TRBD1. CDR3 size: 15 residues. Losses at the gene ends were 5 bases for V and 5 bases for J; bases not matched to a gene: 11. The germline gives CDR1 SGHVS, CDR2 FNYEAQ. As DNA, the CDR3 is TGTGCCAGCAGCCGGAATACAGGGGACCTGACTGAAGCTTTCTTT. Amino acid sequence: CASSRNTGDLTEAFF.

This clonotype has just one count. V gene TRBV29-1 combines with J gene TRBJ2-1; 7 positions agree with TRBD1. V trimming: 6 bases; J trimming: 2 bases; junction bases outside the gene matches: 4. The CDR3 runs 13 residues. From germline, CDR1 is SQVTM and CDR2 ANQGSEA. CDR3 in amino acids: CSVTGPTYNEQFF. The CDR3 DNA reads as TGCAGCGTGACAGGGCCCACCTACAATGAGCAGTTCTTC.

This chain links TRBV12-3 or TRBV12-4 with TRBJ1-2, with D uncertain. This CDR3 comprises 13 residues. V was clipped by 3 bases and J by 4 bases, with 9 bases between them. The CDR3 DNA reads TGTGCCAGCAGTTTTGACGGGAGCTATGGCTACACCTTC. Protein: CASSFDGSYGYTF.

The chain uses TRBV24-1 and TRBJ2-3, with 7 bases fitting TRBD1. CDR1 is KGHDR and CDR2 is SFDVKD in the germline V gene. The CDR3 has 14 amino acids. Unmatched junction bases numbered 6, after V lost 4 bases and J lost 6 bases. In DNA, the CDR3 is TGTGCCACCAGTGACTCGCTGACAGGGGATACGCAGTATTTT. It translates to CATSDSLTGDTQYF.

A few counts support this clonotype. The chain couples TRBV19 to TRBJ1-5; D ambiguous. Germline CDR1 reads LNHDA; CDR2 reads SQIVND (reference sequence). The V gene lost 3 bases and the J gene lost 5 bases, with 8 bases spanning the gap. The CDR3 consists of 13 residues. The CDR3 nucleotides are TGTGCCAGTAGTATGGCAGTTCATCAGCCCCAGCATTTT. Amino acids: CASSMAVHQPQHF. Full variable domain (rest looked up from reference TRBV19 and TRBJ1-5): DGGITQSPKYLFRKEGQNVTLSCEQNLNHDAMYWYRQDPGQGLRLIYYSQIVNDFQKGDIAEGYSVSREKKESFPLTVTSAQKNPTAFYLCASSMAVHQPQHFGDGTRLSIL.

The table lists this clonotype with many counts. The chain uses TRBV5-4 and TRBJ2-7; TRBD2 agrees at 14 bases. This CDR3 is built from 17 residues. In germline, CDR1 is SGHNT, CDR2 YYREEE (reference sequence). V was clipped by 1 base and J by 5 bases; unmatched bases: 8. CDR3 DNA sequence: TGTGCCAGCAGCTTGAGACTAGCGGGAGGGGTTCGCAACGAGCAGTACTTC. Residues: CASSLRLAGGVRNEQYF.

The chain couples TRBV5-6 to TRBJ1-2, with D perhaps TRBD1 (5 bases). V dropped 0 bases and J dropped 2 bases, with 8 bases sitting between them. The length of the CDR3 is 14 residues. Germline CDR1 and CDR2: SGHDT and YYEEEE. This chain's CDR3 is CASSLDTGNYGYTF. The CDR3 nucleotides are TGTGCCAGCAGCTTGGACACAGGAAACTATGGCTACACCTTC.

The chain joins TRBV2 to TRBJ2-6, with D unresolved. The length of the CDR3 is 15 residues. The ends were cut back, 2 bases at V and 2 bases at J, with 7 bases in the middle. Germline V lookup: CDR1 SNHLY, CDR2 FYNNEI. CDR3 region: CASSELGTGANVLTF. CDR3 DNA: TGTGCCAGCAGTGAACTGGGGACTGGGGCCAACGTCCTGACTTTC.

This CDR3 is CASKGVDRAGQPQHF. Written as DNA, the CDR3 is TGTGCCTCCAAGGGGGTCGACAGGGCAGGACAGCCCCAGCATTTT. The rearrangement uses TRBV10-3 and TRBJ1-5, with TRBD1 matching over 7 bases. From germline, CDR1 is ENHRY and CDR2 SYGVKD. The length of the CDR3 is 15 residues. The J segment lost 7 bases and the V segment lost 11 bases, leaving 17 bases of the junction unmatched.

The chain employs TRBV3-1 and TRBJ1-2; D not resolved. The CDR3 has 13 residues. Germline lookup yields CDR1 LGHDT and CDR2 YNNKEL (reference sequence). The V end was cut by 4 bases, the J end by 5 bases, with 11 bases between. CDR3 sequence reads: CASSLRGLYGYTF. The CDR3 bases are TGTGCCAGCAGCCTCAGAGGGCTTTATGGCTACACCTTC.